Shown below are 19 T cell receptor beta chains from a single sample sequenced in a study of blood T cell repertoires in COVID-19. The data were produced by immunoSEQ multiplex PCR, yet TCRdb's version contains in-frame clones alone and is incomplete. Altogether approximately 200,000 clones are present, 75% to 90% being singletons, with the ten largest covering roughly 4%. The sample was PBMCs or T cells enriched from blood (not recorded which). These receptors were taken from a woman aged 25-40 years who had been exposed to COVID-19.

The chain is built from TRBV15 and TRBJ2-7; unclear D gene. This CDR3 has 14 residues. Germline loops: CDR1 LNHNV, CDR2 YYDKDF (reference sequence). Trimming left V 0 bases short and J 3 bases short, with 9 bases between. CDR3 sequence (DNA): TGTGCCACCAGCAGAGAACCCAGTGGCTACGAGCAGTACTTC. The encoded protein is CATSREPSGYEQYF.

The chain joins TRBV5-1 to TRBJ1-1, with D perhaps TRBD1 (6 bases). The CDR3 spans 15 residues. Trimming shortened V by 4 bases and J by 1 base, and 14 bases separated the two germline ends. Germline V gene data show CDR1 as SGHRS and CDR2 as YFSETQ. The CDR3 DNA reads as TGCGCCAGCAGCCCGACGGGACATACGAACACTGAAGCTTTCTTT. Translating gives CASSPTGHTNTEAFF. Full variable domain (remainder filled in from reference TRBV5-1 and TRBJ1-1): KAGVTQTPRYLIKTRGQQVTLSCSPISGHRSVSWYQQTPGQGLQFLFEYFSETQRNKGNFPGRFSGRQFSNSRSEMNVSTLELGDSALYLCASSPTGHTNTEAFFGQGTRLTVV.

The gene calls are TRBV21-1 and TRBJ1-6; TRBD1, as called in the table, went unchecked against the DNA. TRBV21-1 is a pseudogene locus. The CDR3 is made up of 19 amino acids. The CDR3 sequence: CASSKGGDRAKPYNSPLHF. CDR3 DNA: TGTGCCAGCAGCAAAGGTGGTGACAGAGCAAAGCCTTATAATTCACCCCTCCACTTT.

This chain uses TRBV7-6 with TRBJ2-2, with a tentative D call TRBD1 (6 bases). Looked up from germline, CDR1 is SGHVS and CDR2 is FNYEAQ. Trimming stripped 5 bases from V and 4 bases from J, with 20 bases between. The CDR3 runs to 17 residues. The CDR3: CASSRTPGSGATGELFF. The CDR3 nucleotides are TGTGCCAGCAGCCGTACGCCGGGTTCAGGGGCCACCGGGGAGCTGTTTTTT. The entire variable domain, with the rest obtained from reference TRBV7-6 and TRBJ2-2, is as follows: GAGVSQSPRYKVTKRGQDVALRCDPISGHVSLYWYRQALGQGPEFLTYFNYEAQQDKSGLPNDRFSAERPEGSISTLTIQRTEQRDSAMYRCASSRTPGSGATGELFFGEGSRLTVL.

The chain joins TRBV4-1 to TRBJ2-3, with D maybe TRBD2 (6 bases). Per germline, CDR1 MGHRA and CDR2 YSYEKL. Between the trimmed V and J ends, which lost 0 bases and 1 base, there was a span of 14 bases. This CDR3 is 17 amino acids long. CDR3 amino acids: CASSQDRGGRGTDTQYF. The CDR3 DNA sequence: TGCGCCAGCAGCCAAGATCGGGGAGGAAGGGGCACAGATACGCAGTATTTT.

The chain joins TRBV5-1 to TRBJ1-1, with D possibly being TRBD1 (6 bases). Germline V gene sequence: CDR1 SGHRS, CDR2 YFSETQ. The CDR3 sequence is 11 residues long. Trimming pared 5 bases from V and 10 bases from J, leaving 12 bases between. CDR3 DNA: TGCGCCAGCAGAGAAGCAGGGGCAGCTTTCTTT. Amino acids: CASREAGAAFF.

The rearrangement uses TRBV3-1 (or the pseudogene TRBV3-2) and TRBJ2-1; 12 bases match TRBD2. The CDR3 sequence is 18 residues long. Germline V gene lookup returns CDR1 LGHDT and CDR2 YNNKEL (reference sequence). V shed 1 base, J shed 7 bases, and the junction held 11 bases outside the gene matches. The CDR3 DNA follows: TGTGCCAGCAGCCAAGTAAGGCCTCTAGCGGGGGGGCGAAATGAGCAGTTCTTC. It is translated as CASSQVRPLAGGRNEQFF.

CDR3 loop: CASSPDRNYEQYF. Written as DNA, the CDR3 is TGCGCCAGCAGCCCGGACAGAAACTACGAGCAGTACTTC. The gene calls are TRBV5-1 and TRBJ2-7; tentatively, D is TRBD1 (6 bases). V was shortened by 4 bases and J by 3 bases, with 11 bases between the two germline ends. The CDR3 runs to 13 residues. Germline CDR1 and CDR2: SGHRS and YFSETQ.

The CDR3 loop reads CASSLQGVGGYTF. The CDR3 nucleotides are TGTGCCAGCAGTTTACAGGGGGTGGGCGGCTACACCTTC. The chain has TRBV12-3 or TRBV12-4 and TRBJ1-2; 7 positions agree with TRBD1. With 2 bases clipped from V and 8 bases from J, the junction kept 5 bases outside the gene matches. This CDR3 comprises 13 residues.

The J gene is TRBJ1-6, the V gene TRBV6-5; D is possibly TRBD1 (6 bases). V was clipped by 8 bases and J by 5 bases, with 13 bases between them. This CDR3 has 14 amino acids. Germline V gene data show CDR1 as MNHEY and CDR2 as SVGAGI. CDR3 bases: TGTGCCAGCGGACGACGACAGGATAATTCACCCCTCCACTTT. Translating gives CASGRRQDNSPLHF.

The CDR3 loop is CASSLGPSATYEQYF. CDR3 sequence (DNA): TGTGCCAGCAGTTTAGGGCCTAGCGCAACCTACGAGCAGTACTTC. The V call is TRBV27, the J call TRBJ2-7, with D perhaps TRBD2 (6 bases). V lost 2 bases and J 2 bases, leaving 13 bases between the germline ends. Germline CDR1 reads MNHEY; CDR2 reads SMNVEV (reference sequence). CDR3 size: 15 residues.

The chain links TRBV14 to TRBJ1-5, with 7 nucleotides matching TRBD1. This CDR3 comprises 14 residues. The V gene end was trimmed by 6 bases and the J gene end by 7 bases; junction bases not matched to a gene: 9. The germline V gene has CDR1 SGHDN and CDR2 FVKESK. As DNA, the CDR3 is TGTGCCAGCAGACTTCCAACAGGGGTCCAGCCCCAGCATTTT. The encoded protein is CASRLPTGVQPQHF.

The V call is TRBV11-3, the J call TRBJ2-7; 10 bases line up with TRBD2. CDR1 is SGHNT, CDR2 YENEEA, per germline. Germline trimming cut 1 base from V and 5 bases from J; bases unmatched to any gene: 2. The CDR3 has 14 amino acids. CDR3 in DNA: TGTGCCAGCAGCTTAGGGCTAGCGGGGGACGAGCAGTACTTC. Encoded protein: CASSLGLAGDEQYF.

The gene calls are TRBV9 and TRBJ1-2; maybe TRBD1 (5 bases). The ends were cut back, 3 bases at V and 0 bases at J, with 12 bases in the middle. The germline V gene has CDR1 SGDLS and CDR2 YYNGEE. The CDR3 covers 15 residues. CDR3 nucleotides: TGTGCCAGCAGCGGACCCGACAGAGCTAACTATGGCTACACCTTC. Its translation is CASSGPDRANYGYTF.

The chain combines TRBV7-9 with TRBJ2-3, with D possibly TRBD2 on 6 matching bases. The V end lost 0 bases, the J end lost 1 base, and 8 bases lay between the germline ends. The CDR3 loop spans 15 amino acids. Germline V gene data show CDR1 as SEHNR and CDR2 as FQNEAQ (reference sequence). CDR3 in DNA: TGTGCCAGCAGCTTAGCGCCGGGGGGCACAGATACGCAGTATTTT. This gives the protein CASSLAPGGTDTQYF.

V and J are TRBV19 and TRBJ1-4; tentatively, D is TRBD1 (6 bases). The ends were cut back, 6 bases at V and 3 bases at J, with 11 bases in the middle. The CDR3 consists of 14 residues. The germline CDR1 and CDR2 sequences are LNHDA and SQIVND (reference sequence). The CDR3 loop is CASSHRASNEKLFF. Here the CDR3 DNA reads TGTGCCAGTAGCCACAGGGCCTCTAATGAAAAACTGTTTTTT.

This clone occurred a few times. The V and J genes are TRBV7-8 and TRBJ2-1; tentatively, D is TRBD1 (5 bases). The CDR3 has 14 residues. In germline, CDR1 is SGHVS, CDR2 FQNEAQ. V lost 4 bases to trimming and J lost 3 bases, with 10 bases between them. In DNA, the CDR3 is TGTGCCAGCAGCTCCCAGACAGACTACAATGAGCAGTTCTTC. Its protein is CASSSQTDYNEQFF.

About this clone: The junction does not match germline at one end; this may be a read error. The CDR3 DNA sequence: TGTGCCAGCAGCCCCCGGACAGGGGTGGTCTCCTTC. Translation: CASSPRTGVVSF. The chain employs TRBV11-3 and TRBJ1-2; 9 bases align to TRBD1. From germline, CDR1 is SGHNT and CDR2 YENEEA. This CDR3 region has 12 residues.

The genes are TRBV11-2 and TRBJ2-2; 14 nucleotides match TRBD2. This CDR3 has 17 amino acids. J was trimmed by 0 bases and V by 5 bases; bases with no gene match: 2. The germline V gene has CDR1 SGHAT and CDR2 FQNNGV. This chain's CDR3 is CASSRTSGRSNTGELFF. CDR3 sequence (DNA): TGTGCCAGCAGCAGGACTAGCGGGAGGTCGAACACCGGGGAGCTGTTTTTT.